The 24 T cell receptor beta chains in this list originate from one sample, sequenced in a study of blood T cell repertoires in COVID-19. Here immunoSEQ multiplex PCR was the method, and the copy in TCRdb shows in-frame clones only, minus some. The sample holds a few hundred thousand clones; around 90% are singletons and the top ten take around 1%. Sequencing was done on a sample of PBMCs or T cells enriched from blood (not recorded which). Every receptor here comes from a woman aged 25 to 39 who had recovered from COVID-19.

The CDR3 DNA reads TGCGCCAGCTTCTTTCAGGGTTCCTCTGGAAACACCATATATTTT. Its translation: CASFFQGSSGNTIYF. V and J are TRBV5-1 and TRBJ1-3; D perhaps matches TRBD1 (5 bases). CDR1 is SGHRS and CDR2 is YFSETQ in the germline V gene. V was trimmed by 7 bases and J by 0 bases, leaving 14 bases between them. The CDR3 is 15 residues long.

This chain connects TRBV7-2 to TRBJ1-6, with a tentative D call TRBD1 (5 bases). Germline CDR1 is SGHTA and CDR2 is FQGNSA. V was shortened by 5 bases and J by 7 bases, with 18 bases between the two germline ends. This CDR3 has 16 residues. The CDR3 coding sequence is TGTGCCAGCAGCAGTCAGGGCCCTACCTCGAATTCACCCCTCCACTTT. This codes for CASSSQGPTSNSPLHF.

The chain employs TRBV28 and TRBJ2-5; D is ambiguous. CDR1 and CDR2 (germline): MDHEN, SYDVKM. Trimming stripped 5 bases from V and 5 bases from J, with 12 bases between. The CDR3 has 13 amino acids. The CDR3 bases are TGTGCCAGCAGTCCAGCGAGTTGGGAGACCCAGTACTTC. Residues: CASSPASWETQYF.

The gene calls are TRBV13 and TRBJ2-3; tentative D call: TRBD2 (6 bases). Between the trimmed V and J ends, which lost 2 bases and 9 bases, there was a span of 15 bases. CDR1 and CDR2 (germline): PRHDT, FYEKMQ (reference sequence). The CDR3 has 14 residues. CDR3 nucleotides: TGTGCCAGCAGCTTACCCGGAGGGATGACCACGCAGTATTTT. Its protein is CASSLPGGMTTQYF.

V is TRBV29-1 and J is TRBJ1-2; 8 bases are a match to TRBD1. V shed 4 bases, J shed 4 bases, and the junction held 11 bases outside the gene matches. In germline, CDR1 is SQVTM, CDR2 ANQGSEA. The CDR3 contains 15 residues. This CDR3 is CSVGSYRQGTYGYTF. CDR3 coding DNA: TGCAGCGTTGGATCGTATAGACAGGGGACCTATGGCTACACCTTC.

This chain joins TRBV9 and TRBJ1-1; D gene unclear. The V end lost 4 bases, the J end lost 0 bases, and 13 bases lay between the germline ends. The CDR3 contains 15 residues. Germline CDR1 reads SGDLS; CDR2 reads YYNGEE. CDR3 loop: CASSSLGGLNTEAFF. CDR3 coding DNA: TGTGCCAGCAGCTCCCTGGGCGGGCTGAACACTGAAGCTTTCTTT. The variable domain in full, completed from reference TRBV9 and TRBJ1-1, reads DSGVTQTPKHLITATGQRVTLRCSPRSGDLSVYWYQQSLDQGLQFLIQYYNGEERAKGNILERFSAQQFPDLHSELNLSSLELGDSALYFCASSSLGGLNTEAFFGQGTRLTVV.

The chain has TRBV3-1 (or the pseudogene TRBV3-2) and TRBJ1-5; TRBD1 agrees at 7 bases. Germline CDR1 reads LGHDT; CDR2 reads YNNKEL (reference sequence). This CDR3 contains 13 residues. Trimming cost V 4 bases and J 5 bases; bases outside gene matches: 2. The CDR3 region has the DNA TGTGCCAGCAGCCCCACAGGGGATCAGCCCCAGCATTTT. Residues: CASSPTGDQPQHF.

V is TRBV4-3 and J is TRBJ2-1, with a tentative D call TRBD2 (6 bases). Germline V gives CDR1 LGHNA, CDR2 YSLEER. The V end was cut by 4 bases, the J end by 0 bases, with 13 bases between. The CDR3 is 16 amino acids. CDR3 sequence: CASSPLAGSSYNEQFF. For the CDR3, the DNA is TGCGCCAGCAGCCCGTTAGCCGGGAGCTCCTACAATGAGCAGTTCTTC.

V and J are TRBV5-1 and TRBJ1-4; possible D gene TRBD1, 6 bases. Trimming stripped 1 base from V and 8 bases from J, with 18 bases between. Germline V gives CDR1 SGHRS, CDR2 YFSETQ. There are 16 residues in the CDR3. CDR3 sequence: CASSLKENRVGEKLFF. CDR3 bases: TGCGCCAGCAGCTTGAAAGAGAACAGGGTAGGGGAAAAACTGTTTTTT.

The rearrangement joins TRBV28 to TRBJ1-5; TRBD1 agrees at 8 bases. Germline assignment: CDR1 MDHEN and CDR2 SYDVKM. With 7 bases clipped from V and 6 bases from J, the junction kept 14 bases outside the gene matches. CDR3 length: 16 residues. The CDR3 reads CASTPPTGGFPQPQHF. The CDR3 DNA sequence: TGTGCCAGCACTCCTCCCACAGGGGGTTTTCCTCAGCCCCAGCATTTT.

The CDR3 sequence is CASSLTRGSGNTIYF. The DNA for the CDR3 is TGTGCCAGCAGCCTAACCAGGGGATCTGGAAACACCATATATTTT. V usage is TRBV9 and J usage is TRBJ1-3, with D possibly matching TRBD1 (6 bases). CDR3 size: 15 residues. V lost 4 bases and J lost 1, with 12 bases in between. CDR1 and CDR2 (germline): SGDLS, YYNGEE.

This chain connects TRBV29-1 to TRBJ2-1; 9 bases match TRBD1. V gave up 7 bases and J gave up 4 bases; unmatched junction bases: 5. Germline lookup yields CDR1 SQVTM and CDR2 ANQGSEA. This CDR3 region has 13 residues. CDR3 in amino acids: CSADGTGYNEQFF. In DNA, the CDR3 is TGCAGCGCAGACGGGACAGGGTACAATGAGCAGTTCTTC.

V gene TRBV5-6 combines with J gene TRBJ2-3; D ambiguous. Germline loops: CDR1 SGHDT, CDR2 YYEEEE. CDR3 length: 15 amino acids. V lost 1 base to trimming and J lost 5 bases, with 14 bases between them. The CDR3 DNA is TGTGCCAGCAGCTTGCTTTCGGGTTTGAAAGATACGCAGTATTTT. Its protein product is CASSLLSGLKDTQYF.

The genes are TRBV18 and TRBJ2-1; D is unresolved. The CDR3 is made up of 12 amino acids. V lost 6 bases and J lost 8, with 11 bases in between. Germline CDR1 and CDR2: KGHSH and LQKENI. CDR3 residues: CASSNAPDEQFF. CDR3 in DNA: TGTGCCAGCTCCAATGCCCCGGATGAGCAGTTCTTC. The entire variable domain, with the rest obtained from reference TRBV18 and TRBJ2-1, is as follows: NAGVMQNPRHLVRRRGQEARLRCSPMKGHSHVYWYRQLPEEGLKFMVYLQKENIIDESGMPKERFSAEFPKEGPSILRIQQVVRGDSAAYFCASSNAPDEQFFGPGTRLTVL.

The chain combines TRBV27 with TRBJ1-5, with TRBD1 matching 8 bases. The CDR3 extends over 14 amino acids. J gave up 2 bases and V 10 bases, and 7 bases lay outside the gene matches. Germline CDR1 and CDR2: MNHEY and SMNVEV (reference sequence). The CDR3 region has the DNA TGTGCCACACAAGACAGGGGAGGCAATCAGCCCCAGCATTTT. It specifies CATQDRGGNQPQHF.

The J gene is TRBJ2-2, the V gene TRBV29-1; possibly TRBD1 for D (5 bases). This CDR3 spans 13 amino acids. Trimming pared 7 bases from V and 0 bases from J, leaving 9 bases between. Germline lookup yields CDR1 SQVTM and CDR2 ANQGSEA. As DNA, the CDR3 is TGCAGCGCGAAGGGGACGAACACCGGGGAGCTGTTTTTT. Encoded protein: CSAKGTNTGELFF.

This chain links TRBV3-1 (or the pseudogene TRBV3-2) with TRBJ2-5, with 9 bases identical to TRBD2. The CDR3 loop spans 18 amino acids. Trimming removed 0 bases from V and 1 base from J; junction bases left unmatched: 9. Looked up from germline, CDR1 is LGHDT and CDR2 is YNNKEL (reference sequence). The CDR3 DNA reads as TGTGCCAGCAGCCAAGATAACCCCCTAGCGGGGTCCCAAGAGACCCAGTACTTC. Amino acid sequence: CASSQDNPLAGSQETQYF.

The rearrangement uses TRBV7-9 and TRBJ2-1, with 9 bases identical to TRBD1. The length of the CDR3 is 17 residues. Trimming took 4 bases from V and 7 from J; bases not matched to a gene: 14. The germline gives CDR1 SEHNR, CDR2 FQNEAQ (reference sequence). In DNA form, the CDR3 reads TGTGCCAGCAGCTCCCTTTTGGGGACAGGGTCTAGTAATGAGCAGTTCTTC. It translates to CASSSLLGTGSSNEQFF.

The CDR3 here is CASSPQGTGKGQPQHF. The CDR3, as DNA: TGTGCCAGCAGCCCACAGGGGACAGGGAAGGGTCAGCCCCAGCATTTT. This chain joins TRBV27 and TRBJ1-5; 9 bases fit TRBD1. The CDR3 covers 16 residues. J lost 6 bases, V lost 6 bases, and 12 bases had no gene match. Per germline, CDR1 MNHEY and CDR2 SMNVEV (reference sequence).

This chain uses TRBV29-1 with TRBJ2-7; D gene uncertain. The V end lost 0 bases, the J end lost 6 bases, and 15 bases lay between the germline ends. CDR3 length equals 14 residues. Germline V gene data show CDR1 as SQVTM and CDR2 as ANQGSEA. The CDR3 sequence: CSVEDPANHLEQYF. For the CDR3, the DNA is TGCAGCGTTGAAGATCCCGCTAACCATCTCGAGCAGTACTTC.

The chain couples TRBV3-1 (or the pseudogene TRBV3-2) to TRBJ2-2; tentatively, D is TRBD2 (5 bases). V shed 1 base and J shed 9 bases, with 12 bases lying between them. The CDR3 extends over 14 amino acids. Germline-derived CDR1 and CDR2 are LGHDT and YNNKEL (reference sequence). This chain's CDR3 is CASSQASEGRELFF. The DNA of the CDR3 is TGTGCCAGCAGCCAAGCGTCTGAGGGCCGGGAGCTGTTTTTT.

The rearrangement joins TRBV19 to TRBJ2-1, with TRBD2 as a possible D gene (5 bases). From germline, CDR1 is LNHDA and CDR2 SQIVND (reference sequence). The CDR3 covers 17 residues. The V end was cut by 1 base, the J end by 3 bases, with 16 bases between. CDR3 bases: TGTGCCAGTAGTATAGGGGGAGAGCTACAAATCTACAATGAGCAGTTCTTC. Protein product: CASSIGGELQIYNEQFF.

The chain links TRBV12-3 or TRBV12-4 to TRBJ2-1; 9 nucleotides agree with TRBD2. The CDR3 covers 13 residues. V lost 6 bases, J lost 10 bases, and 7 bases stayed unmatched. In DNA form, the CDR3 reads TGTGCCAGCAGCCTGGGACTAGCAAAAGAGCAGTTCTTC. The encoded protein is CASSLGLAKEQFF.

The V gene is TRBV9, the J gene TRBJ2-3; the D is unclear. CDR1 is SGDLS and CDR2 is YYNGEE in the germline V gene. With 5 bases removed from V and 2 bases from J, the gap between germline ends came to 15 bases. The CDR3 totals 15 residues. CDR3 sequence: CASRPTGSITDTQYF. CDR3 DNA: TGTGCCAGCAGACCGACGGGTTCCATCACAGATACGCAGTATTTT.